A selection of T cell receptor beta chains follows, all from one sample in a study of T cell repertoires in cytomegalovirus infection. TCRdb re-called the reads with MiXCR, one entry per CDR3 protein. The sample consists of approximately 76,000 distinct CDR3 sequences, around 3.4% of them appearing once. Sequencing input: PBMCs. These receptors were obtained from a human donor in good health (CMV status not recorded). Some clones in this sample may be carry-over from other donors' samples. Each CDR3 is given with its conserved first and last residue. D genes are given only for firm matches. The size field is filled for only some rows; it gives once, few, many or a size class.

v_gene: TRBV7-6
d_gene: TRBD1
j_gene: TRBJ2-3
abundance: many
CDR3nt: TGTGCCAGCAGCTTAGGGACAGGGGGTAGCACAGATACGCAGTATTTT
CDR3aa: CASSLGTGGSTDTQYF

v_gene: TRBV7-2
d_gene: TRBD1
j_gene: TRBJ1-3
abundance: many
CDR3nt: TGTGCCAGCAGCTTAGCGGGGACAGGGTTCTCTGGAAACACCATATATTTT
CDR3aa: CASSLAGTGFSGNTIYF

v_gene: TRBV28
d_gene: .
j_gene: TRBJ1-2
abundance: many
CDR3nt: TGTGCCAGCAGTTTAAACGGACCCTATGGCTACACCTTC
CDR3aa: CASSLNGPYGYTF

v_gene: TRBV2
d_gene: .
j_gene: TRBJ2-7
abundance: many
CDR3nt: TGTGCCAGCAGCCCCACTGACGGGAAGCAGTACTTC
CDR3aa: CASSPTDGKQYF

v_gene: TRBV6-2/TRBV6-3
d_gene: TRBD1
j_gene: TRBJ1-1
abundance: many
CDR3nt: TGTGCCAGCATCAGGGGGAGCCCTCGAACTGAAGCTTTCTTT
CDR3aa: CASIRGSPRTEAFF

v_gene: TRBV7-2
d_gene: .
j_gene: TRBJ2-2
abundance: many
CDR3nt: TGTGCCAGCACCCTATCCTCCGGGGAGCTGTTTTTT
CDR3aa: CASTLSSGELFF

v_gene: TRBV20-1
d_gene: .
j_gene: TRBJ2-7
abundance: many
CDR3nt: TGCAGTGTCAGGGACGTCGAGCAGTACTTC
CDR3aa: CSVRDVEQYF

v_gene: TRBV7-8
d_gene: TRBD2
j_gene: TRBJ2-1
abundance: .
CDR3nt: TGTGTCAGCTCCTCTCGACTAGCGGGATACATTGAGCAGTTCTTC
CDR3aa: CVSSSRLAGYIEQFF

v_gene: TRBV20-1
d_gene: .
j_gene: TRBJ2-5
abundance: many
CDR3nt: TGCAGTGCTCACCTAGGCCCGGTCCATGGGACCCAGTACTTC
CDR3aa: CSAHLGPVHGTQYF

v_gene: TRBV24-1
d_gene: .
j_gene: TRBJ2-1
abundance: many
CDR3nt: TGTGCCACCAGCCTTATGGCAGATTCCTACAATGAGCAGTTCTTC
CDR3aa: CATSLMADSYNEQFF

v_gene: TRBV2
d_gene: .
j_gene: TRBJ2-5
abundance: many
CDR3nt: TGTGCCAGCAGCGGACAGTCAGAGACCCAGTACTTC
CDR3aa: CASSGQSETQYF

v_gene: TRBV6-5
d_gene: .
j_gene: TRBJ1-1
abundance: many
CDR3nt: TGTGCCAGCCTACCGGGCACTAACGGGTACACTGAAGCTTTCTTT
CDR3aa: CASLPGTNGYTEAFF

v_gene: TRBV30
d_gene: .
j_gene: TRBJ1-2
abundance: many
CDR3nt: TGTGCCTGGAGGCCAGGCTCTTATGGCTACACCTTC
CDR3aa: CAWRPGSYGYTF

v_gene: TRBV6-1
d_gene: TRBD1
j_gene: TRBJ2-1
abundance: many
CDR3nt: TGTGCCAGCAGGGGACAGGCCGAGCAGTTCTTC
CDR3aa: CASRGQAEQFF

v_gene: TRBV6-1
d_gene: .
j_gene: TRBJ1-1
abundance: many
CDR3nt: TGTGCCAGCGGGGGAGACACTGAAGCTTTCTTT
CDR3aa: CASGGDTEAFF

v_gene: TRBV28
d_gene: .
j_gene: TRBJ2-3
abundance: many
CDR3nt: TGTGCCAGCAGTCCACAATGGAGCGATACGCAGTATTTT
CDR3aa: CASSPQWSDTQYF